Following are 10 T cell receptor beta chains from one sample sequenced in a study of PD-1 blockade in classical Hodgkin lymphoma. Relapses following autologous stem cell transplantation were seen in all patients, with brentuximab vedotin exposure varying. This table comes from immunoSEQ multiplex PCR, and its TCRdb copy is limited to in-frame clones, with some not included. The table includes roughly 13,000 clones, about 91% detected once. This specimen was peripheral blood mononuclear cells (PBMCs), taken at baseline. The receptor set was obtained from a human donor with classical Hodgkin lymphoma.

This chain connects TRBV5-1 to TRBJ2-7, with D unresolved. The V gene's germline CDR1 is SGHRS and CDR2 YFSETQ. The CDR3 is 14 residues long. The V and J ends lost 0 bases and 2 bases respectively, with 9 bases between them. CDR3 region: CASSLEGFTYEQYF. In nucleotides, the CDR3 is TGCGCCAGCAGCTTGGAGGGATTTACCTACGAGCAGTACTTC.

This clone was detected only once. The chain couples TRBV29-1 to TRBJ2-5, with 10 bases fitting TRBD1. V was clipped by 6 bases and J by 1 base; unmatched bases: 5. Germline lookup yields CDR1 SQVTM and CDR2 ANQGSEA. The CDR3 loop spans 14 amino acids. DNA of the CDR3: TGCAGCGTCGACCGGGACAGGGGCCAAGAGACCCAGTACTTC. Protein: CSVDRDRGQETQYF.

The chain recombines TRBV11-2 with TRBJ2-7; TRBD1 matches at 8 bases. This CDR3 is 15 amino acids long. The germline gives CDR1 SGHAT, CDR2 FQNNGV. Germline trimming cut 6 bases from V and 1 base from J; bases unmatched to any gene: 8. This CDR3 reads CASRPPGTGSYEQYF. CDR3 sequence (DNA): TGTGCCAGCAGACCACCCGGGACAGGATCCTACGAGCAGTACTTC.

This sequence joins TRBV6-5 and TRBJ2-7, with D maybe TRBD1 (6 bases). The ends were cut back, 6 bases at V and 4 bases at J, with 19 bases in the middle. This CDR3 region has 15 residues. Germline lookup yields CDR1 MNHEY and CDR2 SVGAGI. As DNA, the CDR3 is TGTGCCAGCAGCTCATCAGGGGTCCATTTGTACGAGCAGTACTTC. It yields the protein CASSSSGVHLYEQYF.

The chain has TRBV6-6 and TRBJ1-5, with 8 bases identical to TRBD1. The V gene's germline CDR1 is MNHNY and CDR2 SVGAGI (reference sequence). Germline trimming cut 2 bases from V and 7 bases from J; bases unmatched to any gene: 10. The CDR3 runs to 16 residues. CDR3 sequence (DNA): TGTGCCAGCAGTTACCCCGCAGACAGGGGCGTGCAGCCCCAGCATTTT. As protein: CASSYPADRGVQPQHF.

The gene calls are TRBV19 and TRBJ2-5; D may match TRBD1 or TRBD2 (5 bases each). Germline V gene data show CDR1 as LNHDA and CDR2 as SQIVND (reference sequence). The CDR3 covers 15 residues. Deletions cut 4 bases from V and 5 bases from J, with 17 bases between. CDR3 sequence: CASSKRDEQVETQYF. In nucleotides, the CDR3 is TGTGCCAGTAGTAAACGGGACGAGCAGGTGGAGACCCAGTACTTC.

V and J are TRBV19 and TRBJ2-1; a possible D gene is TRBD2 (6 bases). Per germline, CDR1 LNHDA and CDR2 SQIVND (reference sequence). V lost 2 bases, J lost 9 bases, and 17 bases lay in between. The CDR3 contains 15 residues. Written as DNA, the CDR3 is TGTGCCAGTAGTATAAACGGGGGATCGTCCATTGAGCAGTTCTTC. It encodes CASSINGGSSIEQFF.

The gene calls are TRBV10-3 and TRBJ2-3; 7 positions agree with TRBD2. The CDR3 is made up of 17 amino acids. V trimming: 3 bases; J trimming: 3 bases; junction bases outside the gene matches: 12. In germline, CDR1 is ENHRY, CDR2 SYGVKD. The CDR3 region has the DNA TGTGCCATCAGTGATAAGTGGGCTAGCGGAGGGACAGATACGCAGTATTTT. This translates into CAISDKWASGGTDTQYF.

The chain recombines TRBV6-6 with TRBJ1-5; 10 bases line up with TRBD1. The CDR3 runs to 16 residues. V trimming: 7 bases; J trimming: 4 bases; junction bases outside the gene matches: 10. Germline V gives CDR1 MNHNY, CDR2 SVGAGI (reference sequence). CDR3 in amino acids: CASISSRTGGNQPQHF. CDR3 DNA: TGTGCCAGCATATCTTCCCGGACAGGGGGAAATCAGCCCCAGCATTTT.

This rearrangement joins TRBV5-1 to TRBJ1-3; no clear D. V dropped 1 base and J dropped 2 bases, with 7 bases sitting between them. The germline CDR1 and CDR2 sequences are SGHRS and YFSETQ. The CDR3 consists of 14 residues. The CDR3 spells CASSLKGPGNTIYF. In nucleotides, the CDR3 is TGCGCCAGCAGCTTGAAAGGTCCTGGAAACACCATATATTTT.